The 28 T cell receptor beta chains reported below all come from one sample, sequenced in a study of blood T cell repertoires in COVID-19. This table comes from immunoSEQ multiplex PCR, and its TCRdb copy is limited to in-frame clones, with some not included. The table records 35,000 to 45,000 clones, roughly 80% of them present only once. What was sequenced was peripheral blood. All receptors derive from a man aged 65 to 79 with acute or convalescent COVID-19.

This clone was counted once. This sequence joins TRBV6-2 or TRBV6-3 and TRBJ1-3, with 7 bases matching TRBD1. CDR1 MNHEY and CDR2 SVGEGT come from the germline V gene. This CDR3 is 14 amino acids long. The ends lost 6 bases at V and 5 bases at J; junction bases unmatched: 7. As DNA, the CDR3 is TGTGCCAGCAGCTCCGGGACAGCTAGAAACACCATATATTTT. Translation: CASSSGTARNTIYF.

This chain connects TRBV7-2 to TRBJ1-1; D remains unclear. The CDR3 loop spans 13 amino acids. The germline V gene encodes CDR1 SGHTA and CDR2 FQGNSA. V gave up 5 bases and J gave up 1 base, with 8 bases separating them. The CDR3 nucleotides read TGTGCCAGCAGCCGTCAGGAGAACACTGAAGCTTTCTTT. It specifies CASSRQENTEAFF. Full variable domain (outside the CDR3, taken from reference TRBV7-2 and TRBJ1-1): GAGVSQSPSNKVTEKGKDVELRCDPISGHTALYWYRQSLGQGLEFLIYFQGNSAPDKSGLPSDRFSAERTGGSVSTLTIQRTQQEDSAVYLCASSRQENTEAFFGQGTRLTVV.

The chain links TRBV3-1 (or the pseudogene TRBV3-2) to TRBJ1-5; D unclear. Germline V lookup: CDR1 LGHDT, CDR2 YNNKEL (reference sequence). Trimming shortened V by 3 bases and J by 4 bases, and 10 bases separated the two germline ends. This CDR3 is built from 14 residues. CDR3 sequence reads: CASSQREGNQPQHF. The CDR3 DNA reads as TGTGCCAGCAGCCAGAGGGAAGGAAATCAGCCCCAGCATTTT.

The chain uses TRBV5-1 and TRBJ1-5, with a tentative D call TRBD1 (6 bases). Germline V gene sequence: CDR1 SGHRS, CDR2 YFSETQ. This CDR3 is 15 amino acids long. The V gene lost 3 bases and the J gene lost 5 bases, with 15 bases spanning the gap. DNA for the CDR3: TGCGCCAGCAGCTCTGGCGGGGGCCCCCATCAGCCCCAGCATTTT. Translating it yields CASSSGGGPHQPQHF.

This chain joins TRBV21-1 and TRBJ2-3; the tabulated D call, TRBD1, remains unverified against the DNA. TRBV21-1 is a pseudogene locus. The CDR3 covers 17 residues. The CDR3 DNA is TGTGCCAGCAGCAAAAGGACAGGAGAGACTAGCACAGATACGCAGTATTTT. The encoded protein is CASSKRTGETSTDTQYF.

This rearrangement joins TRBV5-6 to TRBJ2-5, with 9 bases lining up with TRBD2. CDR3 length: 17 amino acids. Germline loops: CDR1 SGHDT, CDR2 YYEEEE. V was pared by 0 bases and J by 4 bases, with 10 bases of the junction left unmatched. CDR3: CASSLVPSGARGETQYF. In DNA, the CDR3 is TGTGCCAGCAGCTTGGTGCCTAGCGGGGCCCGAGGAGAGACCCAGTACTTC.

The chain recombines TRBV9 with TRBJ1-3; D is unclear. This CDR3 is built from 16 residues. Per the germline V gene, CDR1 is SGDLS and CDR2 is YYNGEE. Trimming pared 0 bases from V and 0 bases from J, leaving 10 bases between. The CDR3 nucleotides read TGTGCCAGCAGCGTAGATGAAGGGAGCTCTGGAAACACCATATATTTT. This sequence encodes CASSVDEGSSGNTIYF.

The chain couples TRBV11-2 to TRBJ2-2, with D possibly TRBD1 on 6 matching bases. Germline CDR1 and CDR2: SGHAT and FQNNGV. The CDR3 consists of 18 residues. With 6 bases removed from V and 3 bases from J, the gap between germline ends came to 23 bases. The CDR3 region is CASRTGQAFRDDTGELFF. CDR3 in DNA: TGTGCCAGCAGGACGGGACAAGCTTTCAGGGACGACACCGGGGAGCTGTTTTTT.

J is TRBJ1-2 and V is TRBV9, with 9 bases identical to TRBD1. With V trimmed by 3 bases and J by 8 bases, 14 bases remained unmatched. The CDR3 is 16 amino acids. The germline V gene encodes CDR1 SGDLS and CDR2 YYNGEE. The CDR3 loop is CASSAIQGALIGGYTF. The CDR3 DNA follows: TGTGCCAGCAGCGCTATACAGGGGGCGCTTATTGGAGGCTACACCTTC.

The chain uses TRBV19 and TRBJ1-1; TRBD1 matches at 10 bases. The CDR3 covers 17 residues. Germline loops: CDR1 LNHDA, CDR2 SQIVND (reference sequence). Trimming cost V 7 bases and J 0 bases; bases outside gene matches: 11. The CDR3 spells CASTDDRGRFVNTEAFF. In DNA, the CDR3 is TGTGCCAGTACCGATGACAGGGGGCGCTTCGTGAACACTGAAGCTTTCTTT.

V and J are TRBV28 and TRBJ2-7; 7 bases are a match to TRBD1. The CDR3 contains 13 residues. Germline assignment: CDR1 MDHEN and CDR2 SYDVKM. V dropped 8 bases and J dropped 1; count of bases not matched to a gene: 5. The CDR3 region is CASRPGQSYEQYF. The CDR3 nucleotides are TGTGCCAGCCGTCCGGGACAGTCCTACGAGCAGTACTTC.

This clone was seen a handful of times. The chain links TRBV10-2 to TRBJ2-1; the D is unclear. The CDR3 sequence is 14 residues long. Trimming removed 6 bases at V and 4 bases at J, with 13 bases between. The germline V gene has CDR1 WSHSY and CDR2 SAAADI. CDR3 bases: TGCGCCAGCAGACCCACCGACAAATACAATGAGCAGTTCTTC. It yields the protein CASRPTDKYNEQFF.

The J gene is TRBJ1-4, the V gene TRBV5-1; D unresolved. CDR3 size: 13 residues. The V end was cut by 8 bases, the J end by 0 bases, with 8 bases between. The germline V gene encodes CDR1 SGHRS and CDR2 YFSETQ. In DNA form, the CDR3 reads TGCGCCAGTCGACAAGCAACTAATGAAAAACTGTTTTTT. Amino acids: CASRQATNEKLFF. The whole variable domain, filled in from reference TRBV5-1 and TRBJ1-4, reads KAGVTQTPRYLIKTRGQQVTLSCSPISGHRSVSWYQQTPGQGLQFLFEYFSETQRNKGNFPGRFSGRQFSNSRSEMNVSTLELGDSALYLCASRQATNEKLFFGSGTQLSVL.

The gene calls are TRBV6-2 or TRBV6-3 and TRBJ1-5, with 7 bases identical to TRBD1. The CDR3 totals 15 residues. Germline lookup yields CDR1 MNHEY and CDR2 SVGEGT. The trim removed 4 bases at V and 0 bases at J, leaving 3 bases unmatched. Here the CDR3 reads CASSSGTVSNQPQHF. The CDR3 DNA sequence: TGTGCCAGCAGTTCCGGGACAGTTAGCAATCAGCCCCAGCATTTT.

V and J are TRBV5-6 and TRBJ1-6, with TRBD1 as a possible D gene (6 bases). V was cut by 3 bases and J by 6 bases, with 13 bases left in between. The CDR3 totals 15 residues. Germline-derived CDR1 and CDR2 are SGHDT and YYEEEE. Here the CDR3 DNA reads TGTGCCAGCAGCTCCTGGGGGCTCGGTAATTCACCCCTCCACTTT. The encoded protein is CASSSWGLGNSPLHF.

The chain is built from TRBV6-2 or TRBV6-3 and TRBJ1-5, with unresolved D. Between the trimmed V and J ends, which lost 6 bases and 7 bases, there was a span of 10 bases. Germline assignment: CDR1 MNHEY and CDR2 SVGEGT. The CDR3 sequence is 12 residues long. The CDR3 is CASSPQVQPQHF. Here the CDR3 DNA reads TGTGCCAGCAGCCCTCAGGTGCAGCCCCAGCATTTT.

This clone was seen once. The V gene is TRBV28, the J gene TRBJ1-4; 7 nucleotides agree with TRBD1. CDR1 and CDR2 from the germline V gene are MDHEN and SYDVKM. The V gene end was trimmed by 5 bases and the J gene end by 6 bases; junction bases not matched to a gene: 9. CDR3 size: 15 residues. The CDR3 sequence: CASSILGQDHEKLFF. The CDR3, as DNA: TGTGCCAGCAGTATCTTAGGACAGGACCATGAAAAACTGTTTTTT.

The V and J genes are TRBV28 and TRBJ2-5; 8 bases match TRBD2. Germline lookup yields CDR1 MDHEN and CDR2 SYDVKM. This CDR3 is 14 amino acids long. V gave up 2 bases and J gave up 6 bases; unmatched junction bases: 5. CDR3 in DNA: TGTGCCAGCAGTTTAGGAGGCGGGGGGAAGACCCAGTACTTC. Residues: CASSLGGGGKTQYF.

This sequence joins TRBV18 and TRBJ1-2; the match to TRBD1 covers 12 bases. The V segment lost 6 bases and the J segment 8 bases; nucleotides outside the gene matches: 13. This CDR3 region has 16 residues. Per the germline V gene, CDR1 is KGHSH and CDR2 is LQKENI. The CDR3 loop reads CASSQGAGTGGEGYTF. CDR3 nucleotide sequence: TGTGCCAGCTCCCAAGGGGCCGGGACAGGGGGCGAAGGCTACACCTTC.

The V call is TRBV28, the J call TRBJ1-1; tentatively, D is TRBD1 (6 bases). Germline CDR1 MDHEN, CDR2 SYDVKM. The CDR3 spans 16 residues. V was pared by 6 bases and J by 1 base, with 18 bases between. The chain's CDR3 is CASRLTGIPKNTEAFF. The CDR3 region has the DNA TGTGCCAGCAGACTAACAGGGATTCCCAAGAACACTGAAGCTTTCTTT.

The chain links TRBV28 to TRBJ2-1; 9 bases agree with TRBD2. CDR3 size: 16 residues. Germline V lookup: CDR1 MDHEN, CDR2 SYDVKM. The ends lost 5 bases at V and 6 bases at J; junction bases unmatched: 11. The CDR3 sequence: CASSPSGVPLGNEQFF. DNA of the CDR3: TGTGCCAGCAGTCCTAGCGGGGTCCCTTTAGGCAATGAGCAGTTCTTC.

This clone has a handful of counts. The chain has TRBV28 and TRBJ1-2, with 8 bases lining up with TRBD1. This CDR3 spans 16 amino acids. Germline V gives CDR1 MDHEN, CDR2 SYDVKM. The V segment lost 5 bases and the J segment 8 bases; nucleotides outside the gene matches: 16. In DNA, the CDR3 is TGTGCCAGCAGTCCATTTCCTATGACAGGGGAGTACGGCTACACCTTC. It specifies CASSPFPMTGEYGYTF.

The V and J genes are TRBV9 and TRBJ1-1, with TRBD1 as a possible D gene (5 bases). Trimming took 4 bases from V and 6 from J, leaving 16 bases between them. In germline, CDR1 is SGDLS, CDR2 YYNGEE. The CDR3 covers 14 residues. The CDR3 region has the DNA TGTGCCAGCAGCCGGGGACTGCCGAGGGCTGAAGCTTTCTTT. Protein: CASSRGLPRAEAFF.

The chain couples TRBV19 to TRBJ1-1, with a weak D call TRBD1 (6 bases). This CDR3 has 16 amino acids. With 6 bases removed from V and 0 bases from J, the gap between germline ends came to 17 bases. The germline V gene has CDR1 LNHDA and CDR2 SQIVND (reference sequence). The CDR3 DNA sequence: TGTGCCAGTAGAGGATCACCCACAGGGATGAACACTGAAGCTTTCTTT. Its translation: CASRGSPTGMNTEAFF.

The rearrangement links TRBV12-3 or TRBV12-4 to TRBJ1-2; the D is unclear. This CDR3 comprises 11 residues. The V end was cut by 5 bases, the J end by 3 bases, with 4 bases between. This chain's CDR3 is CASSRDYGYTF. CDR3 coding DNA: TGTGCCAGCAGTCGGGACTATGGCTACACCTTC.

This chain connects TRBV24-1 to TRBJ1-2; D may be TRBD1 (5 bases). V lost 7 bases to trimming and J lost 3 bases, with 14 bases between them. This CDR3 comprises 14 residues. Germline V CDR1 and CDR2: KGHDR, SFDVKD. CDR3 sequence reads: CATSTWGEDYGYTF. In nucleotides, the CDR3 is TGTGCCACCAGCACCTGGGGGGAGGACTATGGCTACACCTTC.

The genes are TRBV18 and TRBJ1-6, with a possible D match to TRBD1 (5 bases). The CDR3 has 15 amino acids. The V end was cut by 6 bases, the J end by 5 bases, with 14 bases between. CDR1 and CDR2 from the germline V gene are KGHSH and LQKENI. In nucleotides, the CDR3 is TGTGCCAGCTCCACCGGGGGGATGAATAATTCACCCCTCCACTTT. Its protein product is CASSTGGMNNSPLHF.

The CDR3 region has the DNA TGTGCCAGCAGCATGGACAGGGCGGGCTATGGCTACACCTTC. It codes for CASSMDRAGYGYTF. The chain carries TRBV2 and TRBJ1-2; 8 bases match TRBD1. Germline loops: CDR1 SNHLY, CDR2 FYNNEI. The CDR3 covers 14 residues. Trimming cost V 6 bases and J 4 bases; bases outside gene matches: 7. Full variable domain (outside the CDR3, taken from reference TRBV2 and TRBJ1-2): EPEVTQTPSHQVTQMGQEVILRCVPISNHLYFYWYRQILGQKVEFLVSFYNNEISEKSEIFDDQFSVERPDGSNFTLKIRSTKLEDSAMYFCASSMDRAGYGYTFGSGTRLTVV.